The 30 T cell receptor beta chains in this list originate from one sample, sequenced in a study of shared T cell receptors in the human thymus. The protocol was immunoSEQ multiplex PCR, while the TCRdb copy is restricted to in-frame clones and leaves out a portion. The sample includes about 730,000 clones, around 85% of them seen just once. The same data also contributed to another study, on human thymus T cells.

Sequenced sample: thymocytes. These receptors originate from a girl in the first two years of life with a congenital heart defect.

This chain uses TRBV2 with TRBJ1-4, with D possibly TRBD1 on 5 matching bases. The V gene lost 6 bases and the J gene lost 0 bases, with 8 bases spanning the gap. The CDR3 has 14 residues. Germline V gives CDR1 SNHLY, CDR2 FYNNEI. The CDR3 sequence: CASRPGSTNEKLFF. DNA of the CDR3: TGTGCCAGCAGGCCAGGGTCAACTAATGAAAAACTGTTTTTT.

The chain carries TRBV11-2 and TRBJ2-3; 8 nucleotides line up with TRBD2. This CDR3 is 15 amino acids long. J was trimmed by 1 base and V by 2 bases; bases with no gene match: 2. Germline values: CDR1 SGHAT, CDR2 FQNNGV. CDR3 in amino acids: CASSLRAGGTDTQYF. Here the CDR3 DNA reads TGTGCCAGCAGCTTAAGAGCGGGGGGCACAGATACGCAGTATTTT.

The count of this clone is one. The chain links TRBV27 to TRBJ2-5, with 8 nucleotides matching TRBD2. This CDR3 spans 14 amino acids. CDR1 is MNHEY, CDR2 SMNVEV, per germline (reference sequence). With V trimmed by 6 bases and J by 2 bases, 5 bases remained unmatched. CDR3 protein: CASRLAEWQETQYF. CDR3 DNA sequence: TGTGCCAGCAGACTAGCGGAATGGCAAGAGACCCAGTACTTC.

J is TRBJ1-1 and V is TRBV4-1; D is perhaps TRBD1 (6 bases). The germline V gene has CDR1 MGHRA and CDR2 YSYEKL. CDR3 size: 13 residues. V lost 4 bases and J 4 bases, leaving 10 bases between the germline ends. The CDR3 bases are TGCGCCAGCAGCCCACAGGGTAGCACTGAAGCTTTCTTT. This sequence encodes CASSPQGSTEAFF.

This clone occurred a few times. This chain joins TRBV28 and TRBJ2-7; 8 positions agree with TRBD1. The CDR3 sequence is 17 residues long. The germline V gene encodes CDR1 MDHEN and CDR2 SYDVKM. The trim removed 6 bases at V and 3 bases at J, leaving 16 bases unmatched. The CDR3 bases are TGTGCCAGCAGCCGATACCTCAGGGGGCCTCTATACTACGAGCAGTACTTC. Translation: CASSRYLRGPLYYEQYF. Complete variable domain (other parts from reference TRBV28 and TRBJ2-7): DVKVTQSSRYLVKRTGEKVFLECVQDMDHENMFWYRQDPGLGLRLIYFSYDVKMKEKGDIPEGYSVSREKKERFSLILESASTNQTSMYLCASSRYLRGPLYYEQYFGPGTRLTVT.

The J gene is TRBJ2-7, the V gene TRBV4-3; TRBD1 agrees at 8 bases. Trimming cost V 1 base and J 3 bases; bases outside gene matches: 5. The CDR3 totals 15 residues. Germline V gene lookup returns CDR1 LGHNA and CDR2 YSLEER. DNA for the CDR3: TGCGCCAGCAGCCAAGTCCGGGACAGGAGCTACGAGCAGTACTTC. The encoded protein is CASSQVRDRSYEQYF.

This chain joins TRBV30 and TRBJ2-3; 8 bases map to TRBD2. After removal of 5 bases from V and 2 bases from J, the junction contained 15 bases not matched to a gene. The length of the CDR3 is 17 residues. Germline assignment: CDR1 GTSNPN and CDR2 SVGIG (reference sequence). DNA of the CDR3: TGTGCCTGGGGAACCTCGGGCGGGGGGTTGGTCACAGATACGCAGTATTTT. Its translation: CAWGTSGGGLVTDTQYF.

This clone is a singleton in its sample. The same CDR3 can be traced to other DNA sequences in this sample. This chain connects TRBV5-4 to TRBJ1-6; D is uncertain. This CDR3 spans 15 amino acids. The V end lost 5 bases, the J end lost 5 bases, and 14 bases lay between the germline ends. Germline-derived CDR1 and CDR2 are SGHNT and YYREEE (reference sequence). The CDR3, as DNA: TGTGCCAGCAGGTACGAGGGATACGATAATTCACCCCTCCACTTT. Translated: CASRYEGYDNSPLHF.

The V and J genes are TRBV2 and TRBJ1-4; no clear D. CDR1 SNHLY and CDR2 FYNNEI come from the germline V gene. The CDR3 sequence is 14 residues long. V lost 9 bases, J lost 8 bases, and 19 bases lay in between. CDR3 coding DNA: TGTGCCAGTAAGGAGACCACCTCCGAGGAAAAACTGTTTTTT. Translating gives CASKETTSEEKLFF. Using reference TRBV2 and TRBJ1-4 for the parts outside the CDR3, the full variable domain is EPEVTQTPSHQVTQMGQEVILRCVPISNHLYFYWYRQILGQKVEFLVSFYNNEISEKSEIFDDQFSVERPDGSNFTLKIRSTKLEDSAMYFCASKETTSEEKLFFGSGTQLSVL.

CDR3 protein: CASRPTGDQSYGYTF. The CDR3 region has the DNA TGCGCCAGCAGACCGACAGGGGACCAGTCCTATGGCTACACCTTC. The rearrangement uses TRBV4-1 and TRBJ1-2; 8 positions match TRBD1. The V gene's germline CDR1 is MGHRA and CDR2 YSYEKL. The J segment lost 4 bases and the V segment lost 6 bases, leaving 10 bases of the junction unmatched. The CDR3 length is 15 residues.

CDR3 bases: TGCGCCAGCAGCCCCCGGACTAGCGCTAACACAGATACGCAGTATTTT. Translated: CASSPRTSANTDTQYF. This chain links TRBV5-1 with TRBJ2-3; the match to TRBD2 covers 9 bases. This CDR3 is 16 amino acids long. Germline CDR1 is SGHRS and CDR2 is YFSETQ. J lost 2 bases, V lost 4 bases, and 8 bases had no gene match.

A remark on this clone: At one end the junction does not follow the germline gene, possibly because of a read error. This chain joins TRBV6-1 and TRBJ2-2; no clear D. Germline V lookup: CDR1 MNHNS, CDR2 SASEGT. The CDR3 totals 13 residues. This chain's CDR3 is CARSDPAGGELFF. The CDR3 DNA follows: TGTGCCCGCAGTGATCCCGCAGGCGGGGAGCTGTTTTTT.

This sequence joins TRBV5-8 and TRBJ1-2, with 7 nucleotides matching TRBD1. The V and J ends lost 5 bases and 4 bases, in that order; junction bases with no gene match: 20. CDR1 is SGHTS, CDR2 YDEGEE, per germline. The CDR3 runs 18 residues. The CDR3 DNA reads as TGTGCCAGCAGTCCCGAGGCCCGTGCGGACAGGAACATCTATGGCTACACCTTC. This translates into CASSPEARADRNIYGYTF.

The chain employs TRBV4-3 and TRBJ2-3; the D gene is possibly TRBD1 (6 bases). The CDR3 runs to 19 residues. The V gene lost 3 bases and the J gene lost 2 bases, with 24 bases spanning the gap. From germline, CDR1 is LGHNA and CDR2 YSLEER. CDR3 protein: CASSHPNRDTWRSTDTQYF. The CDR3 nucleotides read TGCGCCAGCAGCCATCCCAATCGGGACACCTGGAGGTCCACAGATACGCAGTATTTT.

The chain employs TRBV5-1 and TRBJ1-4, with 12 nucleotides matching TRBD1. Germline trimming cut 4 bases from V and 0 bases from J; bases unmatched to any gene: 10. The CDR3 totals 19 residues. Germline assignment: CDR1 SGHRS and CDR2 YFSETQ. The CDR3 bases are TGCGCCAGCAGCAAGGGACAGGGGGCTAAGGGTGCAACTAATGAAAAACTGTTTTTT. It translates to CASSKGQGAKGATNEKLFF.

V and J are TRBV28 and TRBJ1-5, with a weak D call TRBD1 (5 bases). This CDR3 is 14 amino acids long. The V gene's germline CDR1 is MDHEN and CDR2 SYDVKM. Trimming removed 8 bases at V and 0 bases at J, with 11 bases between. As DNA, the CDR3 is TGTGCCAGCCACCACAGGACTAGCAATCAGCCCCAGCATTTT. Its protein is CASHHRTSNQPQHF.

The rearrangement uses TRBV5-8 and TRBJ2-7; 15 bases fit TRBD2. There are 17 residues in the CDR3. Germline values: CDR1 SGHTS, CDR2 YDEGEE. J gave up 2 bases and V 4 bases, and 7 bases lay outside the gene matches. This CDR3 is CASSKPGLAGGTYEQYF. The CDR3 bases are TGTGCCAGCAGCAAACCGGGACTAGCGGGGGGCACCTACGAGCAGTACTTC. Full variable domain (remainder filled in from reference TRBV5-8 and TRBJ2-7): EAGVTQSPTHLIKTRGQQATLRCSPISGHTSVYWYQQALGLGLQFLLWYDEGEERNRGNFPPRFSGRQFPNYSSELNVNALELEDSALYLCASSKPGLAGGTYEQYFGPGTRLTVT.

The CDR3 loop reads CASSLTGPAYGYTF. CDR3 nucleotides: TGTGCCAGCAGCCTGACAGGTCCCGCTTATGGCTACACCTTC. The chain uses TRBV5-6 and TRBJ1-2; D is perhaps TRBD1 (6 bases). Germline V lookup: CDR1 SGHDT, CDR2 YYEEEE. V lost 4 bases and J lost 5, with 15 bases in between. The CDR3 runs to 14 residues. Variable domain in full (rest from reference TRBV5-6 and TRBJ1-2): DAGVTQSPTHLIKTRGQQVTLRCSPKSGHDTVSWYQQALGQGPQFIFQYYEEEERQRGNFPDRFSGHQFPNYSSELNVNALLLGDSALYLCASSLTGPAYGYTFGSGTRLTVV.

The chain links TRBV27 to TRBJ2-7; 12 bases are a match to TRBD2. CDR1 and CDR2 (germline): MNHEY, SMNVEV (reference sequence). With 3 bases clipped from V and 2 bases from J, the junction kept 2 bases outside the gene matches. The CDR3 sequence is 15 residues long. The CDR3: CASSFWTSGTYEQYF. The CDR3 DNA sequence: TGTGCCAGCAGTTTTTGGACTAGCGGGACCTACGAGCAGTACTTC.

The rearrangement links TRBV14 to TRBJ2-7; D perhaps matches TRBD2 (5 bases). Germline CDR1 and CDR2: SGHDN and FVKESK. The CDR3 extends over 17 amino acids. V was clipped by 0 bases and J by 2 bases, with 17 bases between them. CDR3 nucleotide sequence: TGTGCCAGCAGCCAAGATTTCCCCAAGCTAGCACCCTACGAGCAGTACTTC. This sequence encodes CASSQDFPKLAPYEQYF.

V gene TRBV6-5 combines with J gene TRBJ1-2; TRBD1 matches 9 bases. The CDR3 runs to 15 residues. Germline lookup yields CDR1 MNHEY and CDR2 SVGAGI. V was pared by 2 bases and J by 5 bases, with 6 bases of the junction left unmatched. In DNA form, the CDR3 reads TGTGCCAGCAGTTACGGGGGACAGGGTATTTATGGCTACACCTTC. This encodes CASSYGGQGIYGYTF.

The chain has TRBV9 and TRBJ2-3; TRBD2 agrees at 14 bases. V shed 4 bases and J 3 bases; nucleotides not matched to a gene: 7. The CDR3 is 17 residues long. Germline V gives CDR1 SGDLS, CDR2 YYNGEE. The CDR3 spells CASSTRLAGGGTDTQYF. The CDR3, as DNA: TGTGCCAGCAGCACCAGACTAGCGGGGGGGGGTACAGATACGCAGTATTTT.

V and J are TRBV28 and TRBJ2-3; TRBD2 aligns across 16 bases. Trimming at V came to 4 bases and at J to 5 bases, leaving 12 bases not matched to a gene. CDR3 length equals 19 residues. The germline CDR1 and CDR2 sequences are MDHEN and SYDVKM. In DNA form, the CDR3 reads TGTGCCAGCAGTTCCCCCGCGGGACTAGCGGGGGGGGCGGGAGATACGCAGTATTTT. Translated: CASSSPAGLAGGAGDTQYF. The full variable domain, completed using reference TRBV28 and TRBJ2-3, is DVKVTQSSRYLVKRTGEKVFLECVQDMDHENMFWYRQDPGLGLRLIYFSYDVKMKEKGDIPEGYSVSREKKERFSLILESASTNQTSMYLCASSSPAGLAGGAGDTQYFGPGTRLTVL.

V gene TRBV27 combines with J gene TRBJ1-5; D is possibly TRBD1 (6 bases). Germline CDR1 is MNHEY and CDR2 is SMNVEV (reference sequence). Trimming took off 7 bases at V and 4 bases at J, with 14 bases between the two ends. CDR3 length: 14 amino acids. The CDR3 protein is CASITGTFNQPQHF. DNA of the CDR3: TGTGCCAGCATCACCGGGACATTTAATCAGCCCCAGCATTTT.

The V gene is TRBV4-1, the J gene TRBJ1-5, with D possibly TRBD1 on 5 matching bases. Germline V gives CDR1 MGHRA, CDR2 YSYEKL. This CDR3 region has 17 residues. The germline V and J ends were trimmed by 0 bases and 4 bases, with 16 bases remaining between them. CDR3 in DNA: TGCGCCAGCAGCCAAGAAAGGACCCCAGGGCTTAATCAGCCCCAGCATTTT. Its translation: CASSQERTPGLNQPQHF.

J is TRBJ2-1 and V is TRBV28; 11 positions agree with TRBD2. With V trimmed by 6 bases and J by 1 base, 5 bases remained unmatched. Germline V gives CDR1 MDHEN, CDR2 SYDVKM. The length of the CDR3 is 16 residues. The CDR3 reads CASRVAGGSSYNEQFF. As DNA, the CDR3 is TGTGCCAGCAGGGTAGCGGGGGGGTCTTCCTACAATGAGCAGTTCTTC.

The J gene is TRBJ1-5, the V gene TRBV30; D is perhaps TRBD1 (6 bases). Germline V gives CDR1 GTSNPN, CDR2 SVGIG (reference sequence). The V and J ends lost 3 bases and 1 base respectively, with 7 bases between them. This CDR3 contains 13 residues. DNA for the CDR3: TGTGCCTGGAGGCAGGGGAGCAATCAGCCCCAGCATTTT. This sequence encodes CAWRQGSNQPQHF.

The gene calls are TRBV21-1 and TRBJ1-1; the table's D call of TRBD1 was not tested on the DNA. TRBV21-1 is termed a pseudogene. The CDR3 contains 16 residues. The CDR3 reads CASKDRGHDKNTEAFF. The DNA of the CDR3 is TGTGCCAGCAAGGACAGGGGACATGACAAGAACACTGAAGCTTTCTTT.

The chain uses TRBV6-5 and TRBJ2-5; 8 bases map to TRBD1. Germline CDR1 reads MNHEY; CDR2 reads SVGAGI. The CDR3 has 14 residues. Trimming took 7 bases from V and 1 from J; bases not matched to a gene: 5. CDR3 in amino acids: CASNRDRLQETQYF. The DNA of the CDR3 is TGTGCCAGCAACAGGGACAGGCTCCAAGAGACCCAGTACTTC.

V and J are TRBV27 and TRBJ1-6; 8 bases fit TRBD1. V trimming: 2 bases; J trimming: 0 bases; junction bases outside the gene matches: 18. The CDR3 has 22 residues. Looked up from germline, CDR1 is MNHEY and CDR2 is SMNVEV (reference sequence). The CDR3 region has the DNA TGTGCCAGCAGTTTACCCTCCTCAGGACAGGGAGGGCCTAGCTCCTATAATTCACCCCTCCACTTT. This sequence encodes CASSLPSSGQGGPSSYNSPLHF.